The clone carrying this T cell receptor (beta chain) was found a few times. Repertoires were generated with immunoSEQ multiplex PCR, while TCRdb's copy carries only in-frame clones and drops some. The sample has some 66,000 clones; 80% to 95% are singletons. The sample comes from a study of blood T cell repertoires in COVID-19. Trimming took off 1 base at V and 4 bases at J, with 5 bases between the two ends. This CDR3 region has 13 residues. In germline, CDR1 is SEHNR, CDR2 FQNEAQ (reference sequence). The sequence derives from a man in his 70s with active COVID-19. V usage is TRBV7-9 and J usage is TRBJ1-5, with D maybe TRBD1 (5 bases). The specimen sequenced was peripheral blood. This CDR3 is CASSLGTNQPQHF. The DNA for the CDR3 is TGTGCCAGCAGCTTAGGGACAAATCAGCCCCAGCATTTT. Drawing the rest from reference TRBV7-9 and TRBJ1-5, the complete variable domain is DTGVSQNPRHKITKRGQNVTFRCDPISEHNRLYWYRQTLGQGPEFLTYFQNEAQLEKSRLLSDRFSAERPKGSFSTLEIQRTEQGDSAMYLCASSLGTNQPQHFGDGTRLSIL.